This TCR beta chain was obtained from a study of shared clonotypes between healthy human individuals. The wider study: The donor group consisted of two women and a few men, aged 18 to 49. General observations from the study: Naive subsets tended to show greater estimated richness than memory subsets.

With regard to this clone: Its target is unknown.

Deep was the level at which the assay was run. Per the original data handling: ImmunoSEQ sequences covered only the junction and lacked quality scores; filtering therefore differed. Clones were sequenced by immunoSEQ multiplex PCR, and TCRdb holds only the in-frame ones, with some missing. From that table come the V and J calls and clone size; the DNA was used to work out D and trimming. The repertoire holds about 1.5 million clones, with approximately 98% as singletons. This TCR came from a man aged 30 to 39 in good health. The sample consisted of naive CD4+ T cells sorted from blood. Sample subset: CD45RA+ positively selected.

The CDR3 sequence: CASSVGGQGAYNEQFF. DNA of the CDR3: TGTGCCAGCAGCGTAGGAGGACAGGGGGCCTACAATGAGCAGTTCTTC. The chain uses TRBV9 and TRBJ2-1; 10 bases align to TRBD1. The length of the CDR3 is 16 residues. Germline lookup yields CDR1 SGDLS and CDR2 YYNGEE. With 0 bases clipped from V and 2 bases from J, the junction kept 2 bases outside the gene matches.